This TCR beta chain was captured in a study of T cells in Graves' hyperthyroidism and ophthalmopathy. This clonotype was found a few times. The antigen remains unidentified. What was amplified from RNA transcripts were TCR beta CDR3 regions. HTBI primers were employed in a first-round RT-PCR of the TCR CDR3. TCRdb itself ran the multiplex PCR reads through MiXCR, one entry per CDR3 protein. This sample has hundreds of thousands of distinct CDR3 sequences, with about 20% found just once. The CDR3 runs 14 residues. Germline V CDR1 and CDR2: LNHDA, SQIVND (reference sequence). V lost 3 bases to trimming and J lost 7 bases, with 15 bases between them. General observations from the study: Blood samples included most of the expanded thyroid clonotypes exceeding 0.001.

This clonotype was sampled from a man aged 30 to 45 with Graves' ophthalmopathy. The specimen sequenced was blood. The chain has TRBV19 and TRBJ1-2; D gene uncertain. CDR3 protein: CASSIFRGQAGYTF. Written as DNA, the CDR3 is TGTGCCAGTAGTATCTTCCGAGGGCAGGCTGGCTACACCTTC.